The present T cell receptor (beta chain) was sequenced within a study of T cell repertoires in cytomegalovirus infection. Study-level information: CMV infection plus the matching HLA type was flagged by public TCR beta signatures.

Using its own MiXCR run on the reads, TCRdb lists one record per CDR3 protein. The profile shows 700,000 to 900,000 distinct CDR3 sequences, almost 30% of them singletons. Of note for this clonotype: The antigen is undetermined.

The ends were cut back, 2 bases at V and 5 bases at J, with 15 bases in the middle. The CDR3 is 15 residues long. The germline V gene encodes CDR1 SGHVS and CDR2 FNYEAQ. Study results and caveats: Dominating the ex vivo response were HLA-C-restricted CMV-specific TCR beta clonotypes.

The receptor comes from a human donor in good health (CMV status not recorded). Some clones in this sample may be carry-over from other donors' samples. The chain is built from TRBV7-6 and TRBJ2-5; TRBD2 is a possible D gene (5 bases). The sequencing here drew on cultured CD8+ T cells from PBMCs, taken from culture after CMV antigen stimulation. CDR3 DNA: TGTGCCAGCAGCTTATTGGAACAGAGGGAGGAGACCCAGTACTTC. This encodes CASSLLEQREETQYF.